The 22 T cell receptor beta chains in this list originate from one sample, sequenced in a study of blood T cell repertoires in COVID-19. TCRdb keeps only in-frame clones here, not all; method: immunoSEQ multiplex PCR. The data show 500,000 or so clones, about 90% seen once. Material for sequencing was PBMCs or T cells enriched from blood (not recorded which). These TCRs come from a woman under 30 who had recovered from COVID-19.

V and J are TRBV24-1 and TRBJ2-2; TRBD1 is a possible D gene (5 bases). The CDR3 extends over 14 amino acids. The V end lost 3 bases, the J end lost 4 bases, and 8 bases lay between the germline ends. CDR1 and CDR2 (germline): KGHDR, SFDVKD. The CDR3 DNA reads TGTGCCACCAGTGATACAGGAATCACCGGGGAGCTGTTTTTT. Amino acids: CATSDTGITGELFF.

This sequence joins TRBV7-2 and TRBJ2-7, with 9 bases identical to TRBD2. The V gene end was trimmed by 2 bases and the J gene end by 2 bases; junction bases not matched to a gene: 7. The CDR3 has 16 amino acids. Germline V gene lookup returns CDR1 SGHTA and CDR2 FQGNSA. The CDR3: CASSLNRAGGPYEQYF. The CDR3 nucleotides read TGTGCCAGCAGCTTAAACAGAGCGGGGGGACCCTACGAGCAGTACTTC.

The CDR3 region is CAWSADPGTGELFF. CDR3 DNA sequence: TGTGCCTGGAGTGCAGACCCGGGAACCGGGGAGCTGTTTTTT. V and J are TRBV30 and TRBJ2-2; tentative D call: TRBD2 (5 bases). V gave up 1 base and J gave up 5 bases, with 11 bases separating them. Germline lookup yields CDR1 GTSNPN and CDR2 SVGIG (reference sequence). The length of the CDR3 is 14 residues.

The chain is built from TRBV19 and TRBJ1-2, with TRBD1 matching over 10 bases. V trimming: 6 bases; J trimming: 8 bases; junction bases outside the gene matches: 6. Germline V gene data show CDR1 as LNHDA and CDR2 as SQIVND (reference sequence). The CDR3 loop spans 13 amino acids. CDR3 nucleotide sequence: TGTGCCAGTAGCACGACAGGGGGCGCCGGCTACACCTTC. This encodes CASSTTGGAGYTF.

This chain joins TRBV3-1 (or the pseudogene TRBV3-2) and TRBJ2-1; 7 bases match TRBD2. With 3 bases clipped from V and 4 bases from J, the junction kept 6 bases outside the gene matches. The germline CDR1 and CDR2 sequences are LGHDT and YNNKEL (reference sequence). The CDR3 runs to 15 residues. The CDR3 here is CASSQIRDYYNEQFF. The CDR3 region has the DNA TGTGCCAGCAGCCAGATCCGGGACTATTACAATGAGCAGTTCTTC.

The rearrangement links TRBV18 to TRBJ1-5, with D tentatively TRBD1 (5 bases). V was trimmed by 6 bases and J by 4 bases, leaving 10 bases between them. The CDR3 consists of 13 residues. Germline V CDR1 and CDR2: KGHSH, LQKENI. The CDR3 DNA sequence: TGTGCCAGCTCGGGGGGTTGGAATCAGCCCCAGCATTTT. Its protein is CASSGGWNQPQHF.

This chain uses TRBV29-1 with TRBJ1-1; D is uncertain. This CDR3 comprises 12 residues. Germline CDR1 SQVTM, CDR2 ANQGSEA. The CDR3 bases are TGCAGGGCTATCCGGGATAACACTGAAGCTTTCTTT. Its translation: CRAIRDNTEAFF.

V gene TRBV27 combines with J gene TRBJ1-5; tentative D call: TRBD1 (5 bases). This CDR3 is built from 13 residues. Germline-derived CDR1 and CDR2 are MNHEY and SMNVEV (reference sequence). V lost 4 bases, J lost 6 bases, and 10 bases lay in between. CDR3 sequence: CASSSRDGQPQHF. CDR3 sequence (DNA): TGTGCCAGCAGTTCGCGGGACGGTCAGCCCCAGCATTTT.

The V and J genes are TRBV30 and TRBJ1-4; TRBD1 might be the D (6 bases). Germline CDR1 GTSNPN, CDR2 SVGIG (reference sequence). CDR3 size: 14 residues. Between the trimmed V and J ends, which lost 2 bases and 7 bases, there was a span of 14 bases. The CDR3: CAWSQGGEGEKLFF. In DNA form, the CDR3 reads TGTGCCTGGAGTCAAGGGGGGGAGGGTGAAAAACTGTTTTTT.

The chain combines TRBV24-1 with TRBJ2-5; D might be TRBD2 (5 bases). The CDR3 extends over 18 amino acids. Trimming left V 4 bases short and J 5 bases short, with 25 bases between. CDR1 is KGHDR and CDR2 is SFDVKD in the germline V gene. The CDR3 DNA reads TGTGCCACCAGTGACCCCTATGCTCCATCCGGGGTCAAGGAGACCCAGTACTTC. Residues: CATSDPYAPSGVKETQYF.

This clone occurred once. This chain joins TRBV30 and TRBJ1-2; D remains unclear. The V end lost 0 bases, the J end lost 4 bases, and 15 bases lay between the germline ends. This CDR3 region has 15 residues. From germline, CDR1 is GTSNPN and CDR2 SVGIG (reference sequence). CDR3 amino acids: CAWSVRKDGLYGYTF. In DNA form, the CDR3 reads TGTGCCTGGAGTGTACGGAAAGACGGACTCTATGGCTACACCTTC.

The chain has TRBV5-4 and TRBJ2-3; 8 bases line up with TRBD2. Germline V gene lookup returns CDR1 SGHNT and CDR2 YYREEE (reference sequence). Losses at the gene ends were 2 bases for V and 1 base for J; bases not matched to a gene: 3. CDR3 size: 15 residues. Here the CDR3 DNA reads TGTGCCAGCAGCTTAGGGACTAGGGGCACAGATACGCAGTATTTT. Residues: CASSLGTRGTDTQYF.

V is TRBV5-1 and J is TRBJ2-1; 8 bases fit TRBD2. V lost 4 bases and J lost 4; bases outside the gene matches: 13. The length of the CDR3 is 17 residues. Looked up from germline, CDR1 is SGHRS and CDR2 is YFSETQ. CDR3 region: CASSPHHPGGRYNEQFF. The CDR3 coding sequence is TGCGCCAGCAGCCCTCATCACCCGGGGGGGCGGTACAATGAGCAGTTCTTC.

The chain links TRBV7-9 to TRBJ1-1; no firm D call. Between the trimmed V and J ends, which lost 5 bases and 0 bases, there was a span of 16 bases. Per the germline V gene, CDR1 is SEHNR and CDR2 is FQNEAQ (reference sequence). The CDR3 sequence is 16 residues long. CDR3 amino acids: CASSLLPPALNTEAFF. The CDR3 DNA reads as TGTGCCAGCAGCCTCCTCCCCCCAGCGTTGAACACTGAAGCTTTCTTT.

The rearrangement uses TRBV28 and TRBJ1-4; no clear D gene. The CDR3 spans 11 residues. V dropped 9 bases and J dropped 8 bases, with 10 bases sitting between them. Germline V lookup: CDR1 MDHEN, CDR2 SYDVKM. The CDR3 DNA follows: TGTGCCAGTTACGCGAACGAAAAACTGTTTTTT. As protein: CASYANEKLFF. Full variable domain (missing parts from reference TRBV28 and TRBJ1-4): DVKVTQSSRYLVKRTGEKVFLECVQDMDHENMFWYRQDPGLGLRLIYFSYDVKMKEKGDIPEGYSVSREKKERFSLILESASTNQTSMYLCASYANEKLFFGSGTQLSVL.

On this clone: Distinct nucleotide sequences in the sample also encode this CDR3. The chain links TRBV10-3 to TRBJ1-2; 8 bases are a match to TRBD1. The CDR3 is 14 residues long. Germline V gives CDR1 ENHRY, CDR2 SYGVKD. After removal of 2 bases from V and 5 bases from J, the junction contained 4 bases not matched to a gene. CDR3 amino acids: CAISEGGQGYGYTF. Written as DNA, the CDR3 is TGTGCCATCAGTGAGGGAGGACAGGGTTATGGCTACACCTTC.

The gene calls are TRBV19 and TRBJ1-2; possibly TRBD1 for D (5 bases). The CDR3 covers 14 residues. Trimming removed 7 bases from V and 3 bases from J, with 15 bases in between. The V gene's germline CDR1 is LNHDA and CDR2 SQIVND (reference sequence). In DNA, the CDR3 is TGTGCCAGTACCTGGGCGGGGCTCCACTATGGCTACACCTTC. It specifies CASTWAGLHYGYTF.

The gene calls are TRBV4-2 and TRBJ2-3, with TRBD2 identical over 10 bases. CDR3 size: 16 residues. Per germline, CDR1 LGHNA and CDR2 YNFKEQ. J was trimmed by 2 bases and V by 1 base; bases with no gene match: 3. As DNA, the CDR3 is TGTGCCAGCAGCCAAGTAACTAGCGGGGACACAGATACGCAGTATTTT. It yields the protein CASSQVTSGDTDTQYF.

CDR3 sequence (DNA): TGTGCCAGTACCCCGGACAGGGGGGACACTGAAGCTTTCTTT. It specifies CASTPDRGDTEAFF. This sequence joins TRBV19 and TRBJ1-1; 10 bases map to TRBD1. The CDR3 contains 14 residues. The germline CDR1 and CDR2 sequences are LNHDA and SQIVND (reference sequence). The V gene end was trimmed by 7 bases and the J gene end by 3 bases; junction bases not matched to a gene: 5.

This chain links TRBV6-5 with TRBJ2-7; TRBD2 matches 13 bases. J was trimmed by 3 bases and V by 8 bases; bases with no gene match: 4. Germline-derived CDR1 and CDR2 are MNHEY and SVGAGI. The CDR3 sequence is 14 residues long. CDR3: CASGLAGDLYEQYF. The DNA of the CDR3 is TGTGCCAGCGGACTAGCGGGGGACCTCTACGAGCAGTACTTC.

This clone was found once. The CDR3 coding sequence is TGTGCCAGTAGTATGGGGGCGCCAGGCACAGATACGCAGTATTTT. Its protein is CASSMGAPGTDTQYF. The chain carries TRBV19 and TRBJ2-3; maybe TRBD1 (6 bases). The CDR3 runs to 15 residues. The germline CDR1 and CDR2 sequences are LNHDA and SQIVND (reference sequence). With 3 bases removed from V and 1 base from J, the gap between germline ends came to 11 bases.

This clone was detected only once. V is TRBV9 and J is TRBJ1-4, with D possibly TRBD1 on 5 matching bases. Trimming shortened V by 4 bases and J by 4 bases, and 14 bases separated the two germline ends. CDR1 and CDR2 from the germline V gene are SGDLS and YYNGEE. The CDR3 is made up of 15 amino acids. DNA of the CDR3: TGTGCCAGCAGCTCCTCAGGGTTTTTTAATGAAAAACTGTTTTTT. This codes for CASSSSGFFNEKLFF.